This TCR beta chain was documented in a study of human T cells and chemical hapten exposure. Overall study context: TCR yields differed between samples (mainly from small differences in pooled library volume). Study-wide results and caveats: Expanded TCRs produced significantly more large CDR3 similarity clusters than controls did.

Concerning this clonotype: The antigen remains undetermined.

Individual cDNA molecules had unique molecular identifiers attached to them by the library. TCRdb re-analysed the RACE reads in MiXCR, keeping a single row per CDR3 protein. The table includes 40,000 to 65,000 distinct CDR3 sequences, roughly 11% detected once. Trimming shortened V by 5 bases and J by 4 bases, and 9 bases separated the two germline ends. Germline V gene lookup returns CDR1 SGHTA and CDR2 FQGNSA. CDR3 length equals 13 residues. Documented time point: patch test 1, 2 weeks after DPC sensitization. Sample treatment: therapeutic diphenylcyclopropenone sensitization with weekly scalp DPC. Unfractionated whole blood yielded the extracted total RNA.

The sequences come from whole blood, collected in connection with sensitization to the hapten diphenylcyclopropenone (DPC). This receptor was taken from a woman aged 40 to 50 with alopecia areata. Some clones in this sample may be carry-over from other donors' samples. The gene calls are TRBV7-2 and TRBJ1-5; D ambiguous. CDR3 in amino acids: CASSGSGNQPQHF. CDR3 DNA: TGTGCCAGCAGCGGGTCGGGGAATCAGCCCCAGCATTTT.